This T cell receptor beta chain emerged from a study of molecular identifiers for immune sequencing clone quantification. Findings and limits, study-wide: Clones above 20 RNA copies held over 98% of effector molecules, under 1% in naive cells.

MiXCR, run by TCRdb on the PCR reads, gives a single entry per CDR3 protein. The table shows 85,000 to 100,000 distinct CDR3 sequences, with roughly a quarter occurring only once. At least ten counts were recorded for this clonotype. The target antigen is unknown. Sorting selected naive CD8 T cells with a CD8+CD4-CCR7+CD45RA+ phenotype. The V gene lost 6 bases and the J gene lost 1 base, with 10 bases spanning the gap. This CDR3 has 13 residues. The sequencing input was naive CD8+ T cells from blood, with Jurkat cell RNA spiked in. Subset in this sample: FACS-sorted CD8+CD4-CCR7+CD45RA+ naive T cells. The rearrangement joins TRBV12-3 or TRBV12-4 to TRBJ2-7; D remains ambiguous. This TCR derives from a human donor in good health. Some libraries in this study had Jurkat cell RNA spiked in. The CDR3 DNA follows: TGTGCCAGCAGGGACCCCTCGTCCTACGAGCAGTACTTC. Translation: CASRDPSSYEQYF.